These 30 T cell receptor beta chains were all obtained from the same sample, sequenced in a study of radiotherapy plus CTLA-4 blockade in lung cancer. Profiled with immunoSEQ multiplex PCR; TCRdb holds only in-frame clones, not every one. The sample has 32,000 or so clones, roughly four fifths seen once. This material consisted of peripheral blood, taken from a patient treated with radiotherapy plus ipilimumab. The source of these receptors is a human donor with non-small cell lung cancer that progressed on radiotherapy plus ipilimumab.

The chain joins TRBV4-3 to TRBJ1-1; the D is unclear. The CDR3 spans 13 residues. Germline CDR1 reads LGHNA; CDR2 reads YSLEER. Trimming took 3 bases from V and 1 from J, leaving 6 bases between them. CDR3 DNA sequence: TGCGCCAGCAGCCAGGACCGGAACACTGAAGCTTTCTTT. The encoded protein is CASSQDRNTEAFF.

CDR3 in DNA: TGTGCCAGCTCACCTGGGGGGGCAGGATCCTACAATGAGCAGTTCTTC. Its protein is CASSPGGAGSYNEQFF. This rearrangement joins TRBV18 to TRBJ2-1; a weak D match, TRBD2 (7 bases). The germline V gene has CDR1 KGHSH and CDR2 LQKENI. Trimming shortened V by 3 bases and J by 1 base, and 13 bases separated the two germline ends. The CDR3 sequence is 16 residues long.

V is TRBV25-1 and J is TRBJ1-3; TRBD1 is a possible D gene (6 bases). V was shortened by 8 bases and J by 8 bases, with 7 bases between the two germline ends. CDR1 is MGHDK, CDR2 SYGVNS, per germline. This CDR3 has 10 residues. In DNA, the CDR3 is TGTGCCAGCCAGGGGTACACCATATATTTT. This codes for CASQGYTIYF.

This rearrangement joins TRBV2 to TRBJ1-1, with D unclear. Germline CDR1 SNHLY, CDR2 FYNNEI. Trimming took 7 bases from V and 10 from J, leaving 13 bases between them. The CDR3 loop spans 11 amino acids. The DNA for the CDR3 is TGTGCCAGCACACCGGAAAAAGGAGCTTTCTTT. This codes for CASTPEKGAFF.

J is TRBJ2-2 and V is TRBV28; D possibly matches TRBD1 or TRBD2 (6 bases each). Germline V gene lookup returns CDR1 MDHEN and CDR2 SYDVKM. V gave up 3 bases and J gave up 3 bases, with 11 bases separating them. CDR3 length: 15 residues. The CDR3 spells CASSFPGEDTGELFF. The CDR3 coding sequence is TGTGCCAGCAGTTTCCCAGGGGAGGACACCGGGGAGCTGTTTTTT.

This chain connects TRBV7-9 to TRBJ1-2; 10 bases match TRBD1. J lost 5 bases, V lost 5 bases, and 20 bases had no gene match. The CDR3 sequence is 19 residues long. Germline lookup yields CDR1 SEHNR and CDR2 FQNEAQ (reference sequence). CDR3 amino acids: CASSRPQGDRGHKGYGYTF. CDR3 in DNA: TGTGCCAGCAGCCGCCCGCAGGGGGACAGGGGTCATAAAGGGTATGGCTACACCTTC.

The V call is TRBV11-2, the J call TRBJ2-3, with TRBD2 identical over 9 bases. This CDR3 is built from 16 residues. The V and J ends lost 5 bases and 4 bases, in that order; junction bases with no gene match: 10. CDR1 and CDR2 from the germline V gene are SGHAT and FQNNGV. Written as DNA, the CDR3 is TGTGCCAGCAGCGACCTTCTGGCGGGAGGGGCAGATACGCAGTATTTT. Translated, it gives CASSDLLAGGADTQYF.

The rearrangement links TRBV11-2 to TRBJ1-3; D unresolved. Trimming removed 5 bases from V and 0 bases from J, with 11 bases in between. Germline CDR1 reads SGHAT; CDR2 reads FQNNGV. The CDR3 totals 15 residues. The CDR3 bases are TGTGCCAGCAGCCCCAATTTAGTCTCTGGAAACACCATATATTTT. Amino acids: CASSPNLVSGNTIYF.

There are a few counts of this clone. The chain links TRBV9 to TRBJ2-3; a possible D gene is TRBD1 (5 bases). V lost 0 bases, J lost 2 bases, and 10 bases lay in between. CDR1 SGDLS and CDR2 YYNGEE come from the germline V gene. The CDR3 spans 15 residues. This chain's CDR3 is CASSVVAGPTDTQYF. The CDR3 DNA reads TGTGCCAGCAGCGTAGTGGCAGGGCCCACAGATACGCAGTATTTT.

The table lists this clone with a few counts. This rearrangement joins TRBV15 to TRBJ2-2, with a possible D match to TRBD1 (5 bases). Germline CDR1 reads LNHNV; CDR2 reads YYDKDF (reference sequence). The V and J ends lost 5 bases and 8 bases respectively, with 9 bases between them. The CDR3 spans 12 residues. CDR3 nucleotide sequence: TGTGCCACCAGCCCCAGGGTTGGGGAGCTGTTTTTT. It encodes CATSPRVGELFF.

The chain is built from TRBV6-5 and TRBJ1-5, with a possible D match to TRBD1 (5 bases). The CDR3 runs to 14 residues. V was clipped by 6 bases and J by 2 bases, with 11 bases between them. CDR1 and CDR2 (germline): MNHEY, SVGAGI. The CDR3 nucleotides are TGTGCCAGCAGGGGGGGAACGGGCAATCAGCCCCAGCATTTT. It is translated as CASRGGTGNQPQHF.

The CDR3 protein is CASRIEREGQYEQYF. As DNA, the CDR3 is TGTGCCAGCAGGATTGAGCGGGAGGGCCAGTACGAGCAGTACTTC. V and J are TRBV13 and TRBJ2-7; 10 bases fit TRBD2. The CDR3 is 15 amino acids. V shed 6 bases, J shed 4 bases, and the junction held 9 bases outside the gene matches. CDR1 is PRHDT and CDR2 is FYEKMQ in the germline V gene (reference sequence).

This clone was counted a few times. The rearrangement links TRBV19 to TRBJ2-2, with 9 bases fitting TRBD1. This CDR3 contains 15 residues. Germline V gene sequence: CDR1 LNHDA, CDR2 SQIVND (reference sequence). V was pared by 9 bases and J by 8 bases, with 13 bases of the junction left unmatched. The CDR3 DNA is TGTGCCAGCACTCTTCGGGACAGGGAAAGAGGGGAGCTGTTTTTT. Amino acids: CASTLRDRERGELFF. Combining the CDR3 with reference TRBV19 and TRBJ2-2 gives the whole variable domain DGGITQSPKYLFRKEGQNVTLSCEQNLNHDAMYWYRQDPGQGLRLIYYSQIVNDFQKGDIAEGYSVSREKKESFPLTVTSAQKNPTAFYLCASTLRDRERGELFFGEGSRLTVL.

This clone was detected a few times. The CDR3 loop reads CASGPGDLSYNEQFF. CDR3 in DNA: TGTGCCAGCGGCCCAGGCGACCTTTCCTACAATGAGCAGTTCTTC. The chain joins TRBV6-4 to TRBJ2-1; D is unclear. CDR1 and CDR2 (germline): MRHNA, SNTAGT. Trimming cost V 8 bases and J 1 base, with 15 bases left between them. The CDR3 contains 15 residues.

CDR3 loop: CASSFGGSYTEAFF. CDR3 sequence (DNA): TGTGCCAGCAGTTTCGGGGGGTCCTACACTGAAGCTTTCTTT. This chain joins TRBV28 and TRBJ1-1; possible D gene TRBD1, 5 bases. CDR1 MDHEN and CDR2 SYDVKM come from the germline V gene. This CDR3 comprises 14 residues. Between the trimmed V and J ends, which lost 3 bases and 3 bases, there was a span of 11 bases. Looking up the rest from reference TRBV28 and TRBJ1-1 gives the full variable domain: DVKVTQSSRYLVKRTGEKVFLECVQDMDHENMFWYRQDPGLGLRLIYFSYDVKMKEKGDIPEGYSVSREKKERFSLILESASTNQTSMYLCASSFGGSYTEAFFGQGTRLTVV.

The genes are TRBV15 and TRBJ2-2, with 7 bases that match TRBD1. The CDR3 has 16 residues. The ends lost 1 base at V and 6 bases at J; junction bases unmatched: 8. CDR1 is LNHNV and CDR2 is YYDKDF in the germline V gene (reference sequence). The CDR3 nucleotides are TGTGCCACCAGCAGAGGAGACCCAGGGGGTCCCGGGGAGCTGTTTTTT. It specifies CATSRGDPGGPGELFF.

The chain recombines TRBV6-1 with TRBJ1-5, with a tentative D call TRBD1 (5 bases). The CDR3 runs to 18 residues. Germline-derived CDR1 and CDR2 are MNHNS and SASEGT. Deletions cut 0 bases from V and 0 bases from J, with 15 bases between. This CDR3 reads CASSEARQGAHSNQPQHF. CDR3 coding DNA: TGTGCCAGCAGTGAAGCTAGGCAGGGAGCTCATAGCAATCAGCCCCAGCATTTT.

J is TRBJ1-1 and V is TRBV6-1; D is unclear. Trimming took off 0 bases at V and 13 bases at J, with 0 bases between the two ends. From germline, CDR1 is MNHNS and CDR2 SASEGT. The CDR3 has 8 amino acids. The CDR3 DNA is TGTGCCAGCAGTGAAGCTTTCTTT. Its protein is CASSEAFF.

This clone appeared a single time. The rearrangement links TRBV18 to TRBJ1-1; unclear D gene. V shed 0 bases and J shed 1 base, with 9 bases lying between them. This CDR3 has 15 residues. CDR1 and CDR2 (germline): KGHSH, LQKENI. CDR3 coding DNA: TGTGCCAGCTCACCACCGTCCAGACCGAACACTGAAGCTTTCTTT. Translated: CASSPPSRPNTEAFF.

The chain carries TRBV12-5 and TRBJ2-2, with 10 bases aligning to TRBD2. CDR3 length equals 15 residues. Looked up from germline, CDR1 is LGHNT and CDR2 is FRNRAP. Trimming cost V 3 bases and J 8 bases; bases outside gene matches: 6. The CDR3 DNA is TGTGCTAGTGGTTTTGTACTAGCGGGAACGGGGGAGCTGTTTTTT. As protein: CASGFVLAGTGELFF.

This clone showed up just a few times. CDR3: CASSIGPTTEAFF. The CDR3 nucleotides are TGTGCCAGTAGTATTGGGCCAACCACTGAAGCTTTCTTT. The genes are TRBV19 and TRBJ1-1; D gene ambiguous. Trimming left V 3 bases short and J 4 bases short, with 9 bases between. The germline V gene encodes CDR1 LNHDA and CDR2 SQIVND (reference sequence). The CDR3 sequence is 13 residues long.

This chain uses TRBV6-5 with TRBJ1-3; a possible D gene is TRBD1 (5 bases). The germline CDR1 and CDR2 sequences are MNHEY and SVGAGI. V dropped 6 bases and J dropped 0 bases, with 12 bases sitting between them. This CDR3 comprises 15 residues. CDR3 sequence reads: CASRVDSYSGNTIYF. DNA of the CDR3: TGTGCCAGCAGGGTTGACAGTTACTCTGGAAACACCATATATTTT.

The gene calls are TRBV5-4 and TRBJ2-1; TRBD2 aligns across 14 bases. V shed 3 bases, J shed 6 bases, and the junction held 2 bases outside the gene matches. Germline V lookup: CDR1 SGHNT, CDR2 YYREEE (reference sequence). This CDR3 is 15 amino acids long. The CDR3 is CASSSTSGGANEQFF. The CDR3 DNA reads TGTGCCAGCAGCTCGACTAGCGGGGGGGCCAATGAGCAGTTCTTC. The complete variable domain, with remaining parts taken from reference TRBV5-4 and TRBJ2-1, reads ETGVTQSPTHLIKTRGQQVTLRCSSQSGHNTVSWYQQALGQGPQFIFQYYREEENGRGNFPPRFSGLQFPNYSSELNVNALELDDSALYLCASSSTSGGANEQFFGPGTRLTVL.

The chain links TRBV9 to TRBJ2-5, with 11 bases that match TRBD1. V lost 0 bases and J lost 4; bases outside the gene matches: 8. CDR1 SGDLS and CDR2 YYNGEE come from the germline V gene. The CDR3 extends over 17 amino acids. CDR3 DNA: TGTGCCAGCAGCGTAGGGGCCCGGGACAGGGGGTCAGAGACCCAGTACTTC. Residues: CASSVGARDRGSETQYF.

The chain employs TRBV6-5 and TRBJ2-7; 9 nucleotides agree with TRBD2. Germline V CDR1 and CDR2: MNHEY, SVGAGI. The V and J ends lost 2 bases and 2 bases, in that order; junction bases with no gene match: 4. This CDR3 has 15 residues. The CDR3 loop reads CASSYGAGGTYEQYF. The DNA for the CDR3 is TGTGCCAGCAGTTACGGAGCGGGAGGAACCTACGAGCAGTACTTC.

This chain links TRBV2 with TRBJ2-1, with D unclear. CDR1 and CDR2 (germline): SNHLY, FYNNEI. The V gene lost 2 bases and the J gene lost 8 bases, with 16 bases spanning the gap. There are 15 residues in the CDR3. DNA for the CDR3: TGTGCCAGCAGTGAAAGTACCCCCGGGTATGATGAGCAGTTCTTC. Amino acids: CASSESTPGYDEQFF.

The V and J genes are TRBV15 and TRBJ1-2; D unclear. From germline, CDR1 is LNHNV and CDR2 YYDKDF (reference sequence). The CDR3 spans 12 residues. The V end lost 5 bases, the J end lost 8 bases, and 12 bases lay between the germline ends. The DNA of the CDR3 is TGTGCCACCAGCCTACCTGGACGGGGCTACACCTTC. Translating it yields CATSLPGRGYTF. The complete variable domain, with remaining parts taken from reference TRBV15 and TRBJ1-2, reads DAMVIQNPRYQVTQFGKPVTLSCSQTLNHNVMYWYQQKSSQAPKLLFHYYDKDFNNEADTPDNFQSRRPNTSFCFLDIRSPGLGDTAMYLCATSLPGRGYTFGSGTRLTVV.

The rearrangement joins TRBV6-6 to TRBJ1-5; 9 bases align to TRBD1. Losses at the gene ends were 10 bases for V and 8 bases for J; bases not matched to a gene: 12. CDR1 MNHNY and CDR2 SVGAGI come from the germline V gene (reference sequence). The CDR3 is made up of 14 amino acids. For the CDR3, the DNA is TGTGCCACGGTGGGACAGGGAAAGGAAAAGCCCCAGCATTTT. It translates to CATVGQGKEKPQHF.

In its sample, this clone was seen a few times. As DNA, the CDR3 is TGTGCCAGCAAATCCCCCAGCTCCTACAATGAGCAGTTCTTC. Its translation is CASKSPSSYNEQFF. This chain uses TRBV2 with TRBJ2-1; D is undetermined. The length of the CDR3 is 14 residues. Per germline, CDR1 SNHLY and CDR2 FYNNEI. V was trimmed by 7 bases and J by 0 bases, leaving 10 bases between them.

The J gene is TRBJ1-2, the V gene TRBV27, with 8 positions matching TRBD1. Looked up from germline, CDR1 is MNHEY and CDR2 is SMNVEV (reference sequence). The length of the CDR3 is 15 residues. V was pared by 4 bases and J by 4 bases, with 8 bases of the junction left unmatched. CDR3 sequence reads: CASSSGQGRGYGYTF. The CDR3 nucleotides are TGTGCCAGCAGTTCTGGACAGGGTCGAGGCTATGGCTACACCTTC.